This is a list of T cell receptor beta chains from one sample in a study of blood T cell repertoires in COVID-19. The protocol was immunoSEQ multiplex PCR, while the TCRdb copy is restricted to in-frame clones and leaves out a portion. This repertoire shows 55,000 to 80,000 clones, about 91% found once; its top ten account for approximately 10%. The sample taken for sequencing was peripheral blood. The receptors originated from a man aged 80 or over with acute or convalescent COVID-19. The CDR3 runs from the conserved cysteine through the conserved F or W. A D gene is named only where the DNA matches it firmly. Some rows mark clone size as missing; the rest say once, few, many or name a class of expanded clone.

clone_size j_call v_call d_call cdr3_nt cdr3_aa
NA TRBJ1-4 TRBV30 TRBD1 TGTGCCTGGAGGACAGGGGGTACAACTAATGAAAAACTGTTTTTT CAWRTGGTTNEKLFF
few TRBJ2-7 TRBV7-9 NA TGTGCCAGCAGCTTGCCCCTACCCTCCTACGAGCAGTACTTC CASSLPLPSYEQYF
NA TRBJ1-1 TRBV11-2 NA TGTGCCAGCAGCTTATTAGGTGGGCCCACTGAAGCTTTCTTT CASSLLGGPTEAFF
few TRBJ1-1 TRBV2 NA TGTGCCAGCTTTGGTCAGGGATCTATAGGTGAAGCTTTCTTT CASFGQGSIGEAFF
NA TRBJ2-7 TRBV29-1 TRBD1 TGCAGCGTTCGCCCGTGGACAGGGAGCTACGAGCAGTACTTC CSVRPWTGSYEQYF
NA TRBJ2-5 TRBV5-4 NA TGTGCCAGCAGCGCCGCGGGTTCAATTCGGGAGACCCAGTACTTC CASSAAGSIRETQYF
NA TRBJ1-1 TRBV5-4 NA TGTGCCAGCACGGGGATAGGTGAAGCTTTCTTT CASTGIGEAFF
few TRBJ1-1 TRBV7-7 NA TGTGCTAGCAGCCGCCGGGGTGTGGGGACTGAAGCTTTCTTT CASSRRGVGTEAFF
NA TRBJ1-3 TRBV19 NA TGTGCCAGTAGTATTCTTTTTGGGGGCGCGAACACCATATATTTT CASSILFGGANTIYF
once TRBJ2-7 TRBV7-9 TRBD2 TGTGCCAGCAGCGCCGCCGGGACTAGAGACGAGCAGTACTTC CASSAAGTRDEQYF
NA TRBJ2-1 TRBV7-3 TRBD2 TGTGCCAGCAGCGCGGGACTAGCGAACCACAATGAGCAGTTCTTC CASSAGLANHNEQFF
NA TRBJ1-2 TRBV30 TRBD1 TGTGCCTGGAAGGGGACAGGGGAGGGCTACACCTTC CAWKGTGEGYTF
NA TRBJ1-2 TRBV2 NA TGTGCCAGCAGTGAACCAGGGGTTGGCTACACCTTC CASSEPGVGYTF
NA TRBJ1-2 TRBV7-2 NA TGTGCCAGCAGCCCTAGGGTTCCCAGGGGCGAATGGGGCTACACCTTC CASSPRVPRGEWGYTF
NA TRBJ2-3 TRBV5-1 NA TGCGCCAGCAGCCTACCTTCTACCGGGTCGAATTTTTATACGCAGTATTTT CASSLPSTGSNFYTQYF
NA TRBJ1-5 TRBV10-2 NA TGCGCCAGTATGGCAGGCCTCTATCAGCCCCAGCATTTT CASMAGLYQPQHF
NA TRBJ2-1 TRBV9 NA TGTGCCAGCAGCGTAGGTGCGACAGCGTACAATGAGCAGTTCTTC CASSVGATAYNEQFF
NA TRBJ2-5 TRBV7-9 TRBD2 TGTGCCAGCAGCTTCGGGACTAGCGGGAGCGGGACCCAGTACTTC CASSFGTSGSGTQYF
NA TRBJ2-7 TRBV29-1 NA TGCAGCGCGGATGGTGGCGGCGAGCAGTACTTC CSADGGGEQYF
NA TRBJ1-2 TRBV12-3/TRBV12-4 NA TGTGCCAGCAGTACAATTCACTATGGCTACACCTTC CASSTIHYGYTF
NA TRBJ2-1 TRBV3-1/TRBV3-2 NA TGTGCCAGCAGCCACAACAATGAGCAGTTCTTC CASSHNNEQFF
once TRBJ1-2 TRBV19 TRBD1 TGTGCCAGTAGTGTCGACAGGGATGACTATGGCTACACCTTC CASSVDRDDYGYTF
NA TRBJ2-6 TRBV10-2 NA TGCGCCAGCAGTAGACAGACAGGCGCTTCTGGGGCCAACGTCCTGACTTTC CASSRQTGASGANVLTF
NA TRBJ2-7 TRBV28 NA TGTGCCAGCAGTTTGGGGACTTTGTACGAGCAGTACTTC CASSLGTLYEQYF
NA TRBJ1-1 TRBV30 NA TGTGCCGCCTACTGGTACACTGAAGCTTTCTTT CAAYWYTEAFF
NA TRBJ1-5 TRBV2 TRBD1 TGTGCCAGCAGCTACATGGACAGGGGGATTGGCAATCAGCCCCAGCATTTT CASSYMDRGIGNQPQHF
NA TRBJ2-4 TRBV18 TRBD2 TGTGCCAGCTCACCACTGACTAGCGGGAGTCCGACGGCCAAAAACATTCAGTACTTC CASSPLTSGSPTAKNIQYF
NA TRBJ1-5 TRBV2 TRBD1 TGTGCCAGCAGTCGACAGGGGGAAAACCAGCCCCAGCATTTT CASSRQGENQPQHF
NA TRBJ2-3 TRBV24-1 TRBD1 TGTGCCACCAGTGAAACCGGGACAGGGAACACAGATACGCAGTATTTT CATSETGTGNTDTQYF
NA TRBJ2-7 TRBV3-1/TRBV3-2 NA TGTGCCAGCAGCCACCAGGGTTTGGCCTACGAGCAGTACTTC CASSHQGLAYEQYF
NA TRBJ1-1 TRBV19 TRBD1 TGTGCCAGTAGTGCCCGGACAGGGATGAACACTGAAGCTTTCTTT CASSARTGMNTEAFF
NA TRBJ2-7 TRBV4-1 NA TGCGCCAGCAGCCAAGATGTAGCGGAGTACTACGAGCAGTACTTC CASSQDVAEYYEQYF
NA TRBJ1-1 TRBV12-5 NA TGTGCTAGTGGTTTGGCCAGAAACACTGAAGCTTTCTTT CASGLARNTEAFF
NA TRBJ1-4 TRBV10-3 TRBD1 TGTGCCAGCCGTCAGGGACAGGGTGGTGAAAAACTGTTTTTT CASRQGQGGEKLFF
NA TRBJ1-1 TRBV6-5 NA TGTGCCAGCTCCTGGTCAGGAACGAACACTGAAGCTTTCTTT CASSWSGTNTEAFF
once TRBJ1-5 TRBV27 NA TGTGCCAGCAGCCCACTTACAGGGCCCAATCAGCCCCAGCATTTT CASSPLTGPNQPQHF
NA TRBJ1-3 TRBV5-1 NA TGCGCCAGCAGCTCGGACAGTTTTTCTGGAAACACCATATATTTT CASSSDSFSGNTIYF
once TRBJ2-6 TRBV27 TRBD1 TGTGCCAGCAAACCGGGACAGGGGGCCTCTGGGGCCAACGTCCTGACTTTC CASKPGQGASGANVLTF
NA TRBJ2-7 TRBV18 TRBD2 TGTGCCAGCTCACGTAACTTCGCTAGCGGCAAGTTCTACGAGCAGTACTTC CASSRNFASGKFYEQYF
few TRBJ1-1 TRBV9 TRBD1 TGTGCCAGCAGCGGACAGGGGGCGCGAGCTTTCTTT CASSGQGARAFF
NA TRBJ1-1 TRBV12-5 NA TGTGCTAGTGGTCCAGGGAACTTTGGCACTGAAGCTTTCTTT CASGPGNFGTEAFF
NA TRBJ1-3 TRBV9 NA TGTGCCAGCAGCTTCCAGGGCTCTGGAAACACCATATATTTT CASSFQGSGNTIYF
NA TRBJ2-2 TRBV19 NA TGTGCCAGTAGTCCGGACACATCTCCCGGGGAGCTGTTTTTT CASSPDTSPGELFF
few TRBJ1-1 TRBV5-1 NA TGCGCCAGCAGCTTGGGGGGGCTAAGCACTGAAGCTTTCTTT CASSLGGLSTEAFF
few TRBJ2-7 TRBV15 TRBD1 TGTGCCACCAGCAGTGGATTGGGACAGGTGGGTTACGAGCAGTACTTC CATSSGLGQVGYEQYF
NA TRBJ2-3 TRBV29-1 NA TGCAGCGTTGCGGGGGGCAGCACAGATACGCAGTATTTT CSVAGGSTDTQYF
NA TRBJ1-1 TRBV18 NA TGTGCCAGCTCACCCCGGGGGACGGGGACTGAAGCTTTCTTT CASSPRGTGTEAFF
few TRBJ1-5 TRBV19 NA TGTGCCAGTTCAGGTCTCAATCAGCCCCAGCATTTT CASSGLNQPQHF
NA TRBJ1-2 TRBV5-1 TRBD1 TGCGCCAGCAGCGCCGGGACAGGGGGATTAGAAGGCTACACCTTC CASSAGTGGLEGYTF
NA TRBJ2-3 TRBV7-8 TRBD2 TGTGCCAGCAGCCCTTTGCGGGGGGGTGGGAGCACAGATACGCAGTATTTT CASSPLRGGGSTDTQYF
NA TRBJ2-7 TRBV20-1 TRBD2 TGCAGTGCTAGTCCTAGCGGGGCTTCCTACGAGCAGTACTTC CSASPSGASYEQYF
NA TRBJ1-1 TRBV7-9 NA TGTGCCAGCAGCTTAATTCAGGGTAAGACTGAAGCTTTCTTT CASSLIQGKTEAFF
NA TRBJ1-1 TRBV12-3/TRBV12-4 NA TGTGCCAGCAGACAGCACACTGAAGCTTTCTTT CASRQHTEAFF
NA TRBJ2-2 TRBV24-1 TRBD1 TGTGCCACCGCCTCCCCTCGGGACAGGGGGACCGGGGAGCTGTTTTTT CATASPRDRGTGELFF
NA TRBJ2-2 TRBV18 TRBD2 TGTGCCAGCTCACCCGGGACTAGCGGTATAACCGGGGAGCTGTTTTTT CASSPGTSGITGELFF